The sequence of this T cell receptor (beta chain) was determined in a study of Ad26.COV2.S vaccination and SARS-CoV-2 variants. Profiled with immunoSEQ multiplex PCR; TCRdb holds only in-frame clones, not every one. The table shows more than 250,000 clones, with over 75% occurring only once. CDR3 length: 14 residues. V lost 7 bases to trimming and J lost 7 bases; unmatched junction nucleotides: 11. Germline V gene sequence: CDR1 MNHNY, CDR2 SVGAGI (reference sequence). The treatment: some 19 received Ad26.COV2.S at low or high dose, single or two shots; about 5 received placebo; per-sample allocation not given. Sample collection was performed on day 63 after the first vaccine or placebo injection.

Specimen: peripheral blood, collected in a trial of Ad26.COV2.S vaccine versus placebo. The genes are TRBV6-6 and TRBJ2-7; TRBD1 matches 9 bases. The sequence was obtained from a person aged 18-65 years who received the Ad26.COV2.S COVID-19 vaccine or a placebo. CDR3 loop: CASIPRDRVGEQYF. The CDR3 DNA follows: TGTGCCAGCATCCCCCGGGACAGGGTGGGAGAGCAGTACTTC.